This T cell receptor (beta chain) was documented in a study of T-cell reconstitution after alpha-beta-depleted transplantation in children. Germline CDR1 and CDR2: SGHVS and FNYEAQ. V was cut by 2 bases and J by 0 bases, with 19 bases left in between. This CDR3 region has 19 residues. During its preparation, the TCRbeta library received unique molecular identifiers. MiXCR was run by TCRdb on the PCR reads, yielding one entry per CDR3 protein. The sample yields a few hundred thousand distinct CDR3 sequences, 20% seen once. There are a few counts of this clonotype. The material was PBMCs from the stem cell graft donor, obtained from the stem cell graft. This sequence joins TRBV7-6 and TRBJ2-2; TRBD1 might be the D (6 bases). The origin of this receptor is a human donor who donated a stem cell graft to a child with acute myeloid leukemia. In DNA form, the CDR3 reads TGTGCCAGCAGCTTAAGACTGACAGGAGCACGAACGAACACCGGGGAGCTGTTTTTT. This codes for CASSLRLTGARTNTGELFF.